The source of this T cell receptor beta chain is a study of early T cells in non-severe SARS-CoV-2 infection. As for the study in general: Bulk RNA from unsorted whole blood was sequenced; chains were unpaired.

Study-wide findings and caveats: A preference for anti-spike CD8 responses marked VDJdb matching, which missed private and CD4 specificities.

Unique molecular identifier tags were affixed to discrete cDNA molecules. TCRdb redid the calling of the 5' RACE reads with MiXCR, one entry per CDR3 protein. The repertoire holds around 40,000 distinct CDR3 sequences, with around 10% as singletons. This CDR3 has 16 amino acids. With V trimmed by 7 bases and J by 6 bases, 14 bases remained unmatched. Germline values: CDR1 MNHNS, CDR2 SASEGT. This clonotype was seen only a few times. Its antigen is undetermined. Source material: whole blood. The genes are TRBV6-1 and TRBJ1-2; 10 nucleotides align to TRBD1. The source of this sequence is an adult who was a healthcare worker with PCR-confirmed SARS-CoV-2 infection or an uninfected control (not recorded which). CDR3 residues: CASNQRTGGFNNGYTF. The CDR3 DNA sequence: TGTGCCAGCAATCAGCGGACAGGGGGGTTTAATAATGGCTACACCTTC.